The T cell receptor (beta chain) described here comes from a study of blood T cell repertoires in COVID-19. Study-wide context: Spain, Italy and the United States supplied samples that represented acute and convalescent COVID-19.

Participants were aged about 18 to 100 years, lived in roughly 25 US areas, and enrolled virtually. V dropped 2 bases and J dropped 6; count of bases not matched to a gene: 7. CDR1 is MNHEY and CDR2 is SVGEGT in the germline V gene. This CDR3 contains 16 residues. The assay was immunoSEQ multiplex PCR, and TCRdb's table has in-frame clones only and misses some. The table has 120,000 to 150,000 clones, roughly nine tenths seen once. The clonotype comes from a woman aged 40 to 50 who had been exposed to COVID-19. The genes are TRBV6-2 or TRBV6-3 and TRBJ2-1; 10 nucleotides align to TRBD1. Material: PBMCs or T cells enriched from blood (not recorded which). This CDR3 reads CASSYTGTGAVNEQFF. CDR3 nucleotide sequence: TGTGCCAGCAGTTACACCGGGACAGGGGCGGTCAATGAGCAGTTCTTC.